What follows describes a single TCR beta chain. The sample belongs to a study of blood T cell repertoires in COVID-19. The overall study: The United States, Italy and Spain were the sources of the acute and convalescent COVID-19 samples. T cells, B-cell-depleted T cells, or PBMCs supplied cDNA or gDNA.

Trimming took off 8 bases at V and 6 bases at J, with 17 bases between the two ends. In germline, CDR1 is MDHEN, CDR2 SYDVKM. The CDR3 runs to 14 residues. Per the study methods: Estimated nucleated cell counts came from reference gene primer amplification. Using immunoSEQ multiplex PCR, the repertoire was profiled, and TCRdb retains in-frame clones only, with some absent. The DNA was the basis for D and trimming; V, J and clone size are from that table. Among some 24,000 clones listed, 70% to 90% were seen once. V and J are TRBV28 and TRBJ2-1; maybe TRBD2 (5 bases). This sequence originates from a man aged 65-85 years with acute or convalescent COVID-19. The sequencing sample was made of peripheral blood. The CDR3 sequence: CASLNEGIRNEQFF. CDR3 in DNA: TGTGCCAGCCTTAACGAGGGAATTCGCAATGAGCAGTTCTTC.